These 20 T cell receptor beta chains share one sample of origin, sequenced in a study of control samples from healthy donors and cancer patients (TCRdb year 2020). The library came from the immunoSEQ multiplex PCR assay. Drawn from immuneACCESS, this table holds only the in-frame rearrangements with V and J called that TCRdb kept. Clones are partly lost; checked studies trace under half to an unresolved V gene and leave the rest unexplained. Recorded for this sample are under 75,000 clones; roughly 85% of them occurred a single time. The biggest ten clones account for 4.5% to 6% of the sample. The source material was blood. These TCRs come from a middle-aged man in good health.

This clone was observed once. The V and J genes are TRBV3-1 (or the pseudogene TRBV3-2) and TRBJ2-7, with D unresolved. Germline-derived CDR1 and CDR2 are LGHDT and YNNKEL (reference sequence). The CDR3 is 15 residues long. V gave up 2 bases and J gave up 0 bases, with 11 bases separating them. This CDR3 is CASSQQVTSSYEQYF. The CDR3 region has the DNA TGTGCCAGCAGCCAACAGGTGACTTCCTCCTACGAGCAGTACTTC.

Written as DNA, the CDR3 is TGTGCCAGCAGCCCTACAGGAATCTCAAACACTGAAGCTTTCTTT. It encodes CASSPTGISNTEAFF. The chain is built from TRBV5-4 and TRBJ1-1; a weak D match, TRBD1 (5 bases). CDR3 length equals 15 residues. Per the germline V gene, CDR1 is SGHNT and CDR2 is YYREEE (reference sequence). The V gene lost 4 bases and the J gene lost 2 bases, with 15 bases spanning the gap. The entire variable domain, with the rest obtained from reference TRBV5-4 and TRBJ1-1, is as follows: ETGVTQSPTHLIKTRGQQVTLRCSSQSGHNTVSWYQQALGQGPQFIFQYYREEENGRGNFPPRFSGLQFPNYSSELNVNALELDDSALYLCASSPTGISNTEAFFGQGTRLTVV.

J is TRBJ2-6 and V is TRBV6-5, with 8 nucleotides matching TRBD1. CDR3 length: 15 residues. V lost 6 bases to trimming and J lost 3 bases; unmatched junction nucleotides: 4. CDR1 MNHEY and CDR2 SVGAGI come from the germline V gene. The DNA of the CDR3 is TGTGCCAGCAGACGGGGGACAGGTGGGGCCAACGTCCTGACTTTC. Amino acids: CASRRGTGGANVLTF.

J is TRBJ1-5 and V is TRBV7-8, with a weak D call TRBD1 (5 bases). Germline loops: CDR1 SGHVS, CDR2 FQNEAQ. The CDR3 consists of 17 residues. The ends were cut back, 2 bases at V and 2 bases at J, with 16 bases in the middle. Here the CDR3 reads CASSLLAGSTGNQPQHF. In DNA form, the CDR3 reads TGTGCCAGCAGCTTATTGGCAGGGAGTACGGGCAATCAGCCCCAGCATTTT.

The genes are TRBV27 and TRBJ2-1; 8 bases fit TRBD2. CDR1 MNHEY and CDR2 SMNVEV come from the germline V gene (reference sequence). CDR3 length equals 13 residues. J was trimmed by 3 bases and V by 8 bases; bases with no gene match: 3. CDR3 amino acids: CASAAGVYNEQFF. The CDR3 coding sequence is TGTGCCAGCGCAGCGGGAGTCTACAATGAGCAGTTCTTC.

J is TRBJ2-1 and V is TRBV4-3; D might be TRBD2 (6 bases). The CDR3 has 16 residues. Germline loops: CDR1 LGHNA, CDR2 YSLEER. The V end was cut by 2 bases, the J end by 0 bases, with 11 bases between. For the CDR3, the DNA is TGCGCCAGCAGCCAAATAGCGGAGAGCTCCTACAATGAGCAGTTCTTC. This codes for CASSQIAESSYNEQFF.

The chain uses TRBV7-3 and TRBJ2-3; 7 bases line up with TRBD1. CDR3 length: 15 residues. V lost 5 bases and J lost 2; bases outside the gene matches: 7. CDR1 is SGHTA, CDR2 FQGTGA, per germline. DNA for the CDR3: TGTGCCAGCAGCGGACAGACAGGGAACACAGATACGCAGTATTTT. Amino acid sequence: CASSGQTGNTDTQYF.

The chain combines TRBV25-1 with TRBJ2-7, with 7 bases identical to TRBD1. The ends lost 4 bases at V and 0 bases at J; junction bases unmatched: 6. This CDR3 has 15 residues. Germline CDR1 MGHDK, CDR2 SYGVNS. The CDR3 DNA reads TGTGCCAGCAGTGGGACACAGGGGAGCTCCTACGAGCAGTACTTC. Residues: CASSGTQGSSYEQYF.

CDR3 DNA: TGTGCCAGCAGTCTAGCGAAGAGGCCAGAGACCCAGTACTTC. Its translation is CASSLAKRPETQYF. The chain combines TRBV28 with TRBJ2-5, with D perhaps matching TRBD2 (6 bases). Germline V CDR1 and CDR2: MDHEN, SYDVKM. Trimming shortened V by 5 bases and J by 4 bases, and 14 bases separated the two germline ends. This CDR3 contains 14 residues.

The chain links TRBV6-5 to TRBJ1-1; the D is unclear. The CDR3 consists of 13 residues. From germline, CDR1 is MNHEY and CDR2 SVGAGI. Trimming took off 5 bases at V and 2 bases at J, with 9 bases between the two ends. CDR3 region: CASSNRENTEAFF. CDR3 DNA: TGTGCCAGCAGTAACCGCGAAAACACTGAAGCTTTCTTT.

V usage is TRBV28 and J usage is TRBJ1-1, with a weak D call TRBD1 (6 bases). In germline, CDR1 is MDHEN, CDR2 SYDVKM. The CDR3 length is 14 residues. Trimming removed 6 bases from V and 12 bases from J, with 23 bases in between. In DNA, the CDR3 is TGTGCCAGCAGCCCTCAGGGGAGTCAGCAGTGGTCTTTCTTT. Protein sequence: CASSPQGSQQWSFF.

The chain couples TRBV29-1 to TRBJ1-2; D unresolved. The CDR3 extends over 13 amino acids. Germline V CDR1 and CDR2: SQVTM, ANQGSEA. V was pared by 6 bases and J by 2 bases, with 13 bases between. The CDR3 reads CSVADTRNYGYTF. For the CDR3, the DNA is TGCAGCGTAGCGGATACACGAAACTATGGCTACACCTTC.

This clone was counted a few times. Other DNA sequences in the sample encode the same CDR3. V is TRBV19 and J is TRBJ1-5; D is perhaps TRBD1 (5 bases). The CDR3 consists of 14 residues. V shed 9 bases and J shed 3 bases, with 15 bases lying between them. The germline V gene has CDR1 LNHDA and CDR2 SQIVND (reference sequence). CDR3 in DNA: TGTGCCAGCACCGCGGGACGGCTCAATCAGCCCCAGCATTTT. This translates into CASTAGRLNQPQHF.

The chain carries TRBV10-3 and TRBJ1-1, with TRBD1 identical over 11 bases. The CDR3 length is 14 residues. Germline CDR1 and CDR2: ENHRY and SYGVKD. J was trimmed by 1 base and V by 6 bases; bases with no gene match: 1. For the CDR3, the DNA is TGTGCCATCAGGGACAGGGGGCCGAACACTGAAGCTTTCTTT. This sequence encodes CAIRDRGPNTEAFF.

This chain uses TRBV7-8 with TRBJ2-7; 9 bases are a match to TRBD1. Per germline, CDR1 SGHVS and CDR2 FQNEAQ. The CDR3 length is 14 residues. With V trimmed by 4 bases and J by 6 bases, 7 bases remained unmatched. This chain's CDR3 is CASSSRGQGGEQYF. As DNA, the CDR3 is TGTGCCAGCAGCTCCCGGGGACAGGGTGGCGAGCAGTACTTC. Drawing the rest from reference TRBV7-8 and TRBJ2-7, the complete variable domain is GAGVSQSPRYKVAKRGQDVALRCDPISGHVSLFWYQQALGQGPEFLTYFQNEAQLDKSGLPSDRFFAERPEGSVSTLKIQRTQQEDSAVYLCASSSRGQGGEQYFGPGTRLTVT.

V is TRBV9 and J is TRBJ2-3, with 9 positions matching TRBD2. Germline loops: CDR1 SGDLS, CDR2 YYNGEE. V gave up 0 bases and J gave up 0 bases; unmatched junction bases: 5. The CDR3 spans 17 residues. CDR3 nucleotides: TGTGCCAGCAGCGTAGGCGGGAGGGCCAGGAGCACAGATACGCAGTATTTT. This gives the protein CASSVGGRARSTDTQYF.

CDR3 amino acids: CASKPGQHYGYTF. In DNA, the CDR3 is TGTGCCAGCAAACCGGGACAGCACTATGGCTACACCTTC. The genes are TRBV12-3 or TRBV12-4 and TRBJ1-2; 7 bases align to TRBD1. The CDR3 covers 13 residues. With V trimmed by 7 bases and J by 3 bases, 5 bases remained unmatched.

V usage is TRBV11-3 and J usage is TRBJ1-3, with TRBD1 identical over 9 bases. Germline V lookup: CDR1 SGHNT, CDR2 YENEEA. There are 15 residues in the CDR3. V was pared by 5 bases and J by 2 bases, with 4 bases of the junction left unmatched. Here the CDR3 DNA reads TGTGCCAGCAGCCCACGACAGGGGGCTGGAAACACCATATATTTT. Protein product: CASSPRQGAGNTIYF.

V gene TRBV30 combines with J gene TRBJ2-7; D unclear. CDR1 is GTSNPN, CDR2 SVGIG, per germline (reference sequence). Trimming pared 1 base from V and 6 bases from J, leaving 13 bases between. The CDR3 spans 13 residues. CDR3 DNA sequence: TGTGCCTGGAGTGCTTCCTTGGAGCGCGAGCAGTACTTC. It is translated as CAWSASLEREQYF. Full variable domain (rest looked up from reference TRBV30 and TRBJ2-7): SQTIHQWPATLVQPVGSPLSLECTVEGTSNPNLYWYRQAAGRGLQLLFYSVGIGQISSEVPQNLSASRPQDRQFILSSKKLLLSDSGFYLCAWSASLEREQYFGPGTRLTVT.

This chain links TRBV5-1 with TRBJ1-3; D is undetermined. V was trimmed by 0 bases and J by 0 bases, leaving 10 bases between them. This CDR3 contains 16 residues. Per the germline V gene, CDR1 is SGHRS and CDR2 is YFSETQ. The CDR3 sequence is CASSLGRLSSGNTIYF. CDR3 in DNA: TGCGCCAGCAGCTTGGGGCGGCTAAGCTCTGGAAACACCATATATTTT.